The present T cell receptor beta chain was sequenced within a study of cytomegalovirus exposure and HLA in healthy donors. In the study overall: An analysis done earlier identified 90 million to 120 million unique TCR beta sequences from 200 million or so T cells.

60 Vbeta and 13 Jbeta primers were used in PCR. Some clones are missing from TCRdb's copy, which holds only in-frame ones; the method was immunoSEQ multiplex PCR. The table has under 300,000 clones, more than 80% seen once. Study outcomes and limitations: A later analysis found that most CMV-associated TCR beta chains appeared HLA-restricted. A few CMV-associated chains proved CMV antigen-specific in vitro. Cytomegalovirus association was assigned to over 150 TCR beta chains.

A remark on this clone: The antigen remains unidentified.

Germline trimming cut 5 bases from V and 2 bases from J; bases unmatched to any gene: 6. The CDR3 is 15 amino acids. Per germline, CDR1 SGHAT and CDR2 FQNNGV. This sequence was found in a middle-aged man in good health and CMV-seropositive. Sequenced: PBMCs. The chain employs TRBV11-2 and TRBJ2-7, with 10 bases that match TRBD2. The CDR3 here is CASSTWTSGTYEQYF. Written as DNA, the CDR3 is TGTGCCAGCAGCACCTGGACTAGCGGTACCTACGAGCAGTACTTC.